The rows below give T cell receptor beta chains drawn from one sample of a study of T cell changes during pregnancy in multiple sclerosis. Produced via immunoSEQ multiplex PCR; TCRdb's table is partial and in-frame only. The data hold approximately 100,000 clones, with approximately 89% observed a single time. Sequencing was performed on peripheral blood, taken after pregnancy. The receptor set was obtained from a female donor with multiple sclerosis, enrolled in a pregnancy study. CDR3s leave out the opening cysteine and the closing phenylalanine or tryptophan. The order of the fields is J gene, V gene, CDR3 protein.

TRBJ1-5	TRBV19	ASSIGPEAGAWGNQPQH
TRBJ1-1	TRBV6-5	ASSSGTIEAF
TRBJ2-7	TRBV6-1	ASEPGLSYEQY
TRBJ1-6	TRBV11-2	ASSLGQGYRSPLH
TRBJ1-5	TRBV6-1	ASKQEYQPQH
TRBJ2-7	TRBV7-9	ASSLVVQGAAYEQY
TRBJ2-3	TRBV6-5	ASSYGTGDYTDTQY
TRBJ1-6	TRBV19	ASSISGTGHNSPLH
TRBJ1-6	TRBV5-6	ASSQQDRTYSPLH
TRBJ2-2	TRBV11-1	ASSLTGELF
TRBJ2-3	TRBV9	ASSDLHSGVLDTQY
TRBJ2-7	TRBV14	ASSQEDRGIYEQY
TRBJ2-7	TRBV6-5	ASSWRERGAAYEQY
TRBJ1-3	TRBV5-4	ASSLRDRGNTIY
TRBJ2-7	TRBV29-1	SVPVGGNDEQY
TRBJ1-1	TRBV7-8	ASSLRQNTEAF
TRBJ1-1	TRBV5-6	ASSPTDTNTEAF
TRBJ2-2	TRBV19	ASSITTVRLTEYTGELF
TRBJ2-3	TRBV14	ASSKGGTDTQY
TRBJ2-7	TRBV6-6	ASSYNTGVSYEQY
TRBJ2-7	TRBV6-5	ASSLWPSRTEQY
TRBJ1-1	TRBV2	ASSTGTGAGDTEAF
TRBJ1-1	TRBV9	ASSVGGAGNTEAF
TRBJ2-3	TRBV18	ASSPGGPDTQY
TRBJ2-7	TRBV7-6	ASSLGEGTQYEQY
TRBJ1-1	TRBV5-4	ASSFDRNTEAF
TRBJ2-1	TRBV5-1	ASSLGILAGSYNEQF
TRBJ2-2	TRBV5-1	ASSPRPGSDGELF
TRBJ1-5	TRBV30	AWSPSSPHCLGQPQH
TRBJ1-2	TRBV6-1	AGRTGEGRYGYT
TRBJ1-1	TRBV9	ASSGRGGQLEAF
TRBJ1-1	TRBV15	ATSSKGLNTEAF
TRBJ1-4	TRBV6-1	ASSVQTGMAEKLF
TRBJ1-1	TRBV10-2	ASSRAGTDTEAF
TRBJ2-3	TRBV27	ASSFSTKTDTQY
TRBJ2-7	TRBV11-2	ASSLATGEQY
TRBJ1-1	TRBV19	ASSMTGVGTEAF
TRBJ1-2	TRBV19	ASGFNSGSGGYT
TRBJ1-1	TRBV6-6	ASSQGGNTEAF
TRBJ2-7	TRBV28	ASSLWLAGTYEQY
TRBJ1-2	TRBV7-3	ASSPGVIYGYT
TRBJ2-7	TRBV9	ASSVGVRQGNEQY
TRBJ1-6	TRBV27	ASSTTGTSPLH
TRBJ1-2	TRBV4-1	ASSQVRGDYGYT
TRBJ2-5	TRBV18	ASSKKQGETQY